The TCR beta chain described here comes from a study of cytomegalovirus exposure and HLA in healthy donors. Amplification used 60 Vbeta primers and 13 Jbeta primers. Assay: immunoSEQ multiplex PCR; the TCRdb copy retains only in-frame clones and omits some. This table has some 200,000 clones, approximately 78% appearing once. The CDR3 sequence is 14 residues long. Trimming shortened V by 4 bases and J by 6 bases, and 12 bases separated the two germline ends. Germline V gene data show CDR1 as ENHRY and CDR2 as SYGVKD. The rearrangement joins TRBV10-3 to TRBJ1-4, with D possibly being TRBD1 (5 bases). The receptor's source is a woman younger than 35 in good health and CMV-seronegative. Source material: PBMCs. The CDR3 coding sequence is TGTGCCATCAGTGGGACGGGACTCTATGAAAAACTGTTTTTT. It translates to CAISGTGLYEKLFF.